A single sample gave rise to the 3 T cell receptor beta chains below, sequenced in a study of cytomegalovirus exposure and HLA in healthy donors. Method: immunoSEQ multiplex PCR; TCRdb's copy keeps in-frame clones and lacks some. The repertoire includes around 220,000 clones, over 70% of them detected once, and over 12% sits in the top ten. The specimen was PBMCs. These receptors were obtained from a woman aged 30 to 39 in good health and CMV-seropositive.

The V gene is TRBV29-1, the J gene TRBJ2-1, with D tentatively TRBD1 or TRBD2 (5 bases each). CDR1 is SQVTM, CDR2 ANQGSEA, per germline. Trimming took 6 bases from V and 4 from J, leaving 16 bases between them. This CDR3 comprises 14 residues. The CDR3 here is CSVPPYGTYNEQFF. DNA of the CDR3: TGCAGCGTCCCGCCATACGGGACGTACAATGAGCAGTTCTTC.

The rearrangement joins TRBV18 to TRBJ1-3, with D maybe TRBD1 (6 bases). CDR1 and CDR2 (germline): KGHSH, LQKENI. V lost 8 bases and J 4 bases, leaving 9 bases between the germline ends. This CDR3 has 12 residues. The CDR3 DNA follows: TGTGCCAGCATGACAGGAGGAAACACCATATATTTT. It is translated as CASMTGGNTIYF.

This CDR3 reads CASSLTIGYTF. DNA of the CDR3: TGCGCCAGCAGCCTCACCATTGGCTACACCTTC. This chain links TRBV23-1 with TRBJ1-2; D unclear. TRBV23-1 is an open reading frame, and its role is uncertain. The CDR3 has 11 residues. Trimming stripped 6 bases from V and 7 bases from J, with 9 bases between.